This T cell receptor (beta chain) was sequenced in a study of shared clonotypes between healthy human individuals. Whole-study findings and limits: Generation of non-shared clonotypes was less probable than generation of clonotypes shared by all four donors.

V dropped 3 bases and J dropped 0 bases, with 3 bases sitting between them. CDR1 MNHEY and CDR2 SMNVEV come from the germline V gene (reference sequence). The CDR3 runs 13 residues. Naive-designated CD8 cells lacked CD45RO, were positively enriched for CCR7, and omitted terminally differentiated effector memory CD45RA+ cells. Researchers divided each subset's genomic DNA evenly across several immunoSEQ plates. Original handling: In the immunoSEQ data, sequences were junction-only and lacked quality scores, so filtering differed. The table came from immunoSEQ multiplex PCR; TCRdb's copy has only in-frame clones and leaves some out. The V and J calls and clone size are taken from that table; D and trimming were inferred from the DNA. The sample holds over 2,000,000 clones, roughly 93% seen once. This clone was found a few times. Its target is not known.

This sequence originates from a man between 18 and 29 years old in good health. Some clones in this sample may be carry-over from other donors' samples. The chain couples TRBV27 to TRBJ1-5, with D uncertain. The sequenced sample consisted of naive CD8+ T cells from PBMCs. DNA of the CDR3: TGTGCCAGCAGTTTTAGTAGCAATCAGCCCCAGCATTTT. This gives the protein CASSFSSNQPQHF.